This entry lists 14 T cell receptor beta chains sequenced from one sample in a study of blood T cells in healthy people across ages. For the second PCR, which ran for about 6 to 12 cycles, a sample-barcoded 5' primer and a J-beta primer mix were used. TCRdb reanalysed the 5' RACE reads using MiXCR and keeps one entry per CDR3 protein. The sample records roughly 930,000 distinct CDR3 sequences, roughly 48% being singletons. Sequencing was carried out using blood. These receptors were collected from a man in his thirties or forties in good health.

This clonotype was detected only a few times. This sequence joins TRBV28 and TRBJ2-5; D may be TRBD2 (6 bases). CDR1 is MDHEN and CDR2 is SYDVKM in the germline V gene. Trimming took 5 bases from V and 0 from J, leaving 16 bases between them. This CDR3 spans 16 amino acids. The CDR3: CASSRGNGLDQETQYF. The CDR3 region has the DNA TGTGCCAGCAGTCGGGGGAACGGGCTAGACCAAGAGACCCAGTACTTC.

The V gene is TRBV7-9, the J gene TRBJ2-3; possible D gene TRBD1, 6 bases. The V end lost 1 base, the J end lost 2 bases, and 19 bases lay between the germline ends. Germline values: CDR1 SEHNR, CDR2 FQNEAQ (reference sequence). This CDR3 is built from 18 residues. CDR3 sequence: CASSLVGATRIYTDTQYF. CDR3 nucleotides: TGTGCCAGCAGCTTAGTGGGGGCTACCCGAATTTACACAGATACGCAGTATTTT.

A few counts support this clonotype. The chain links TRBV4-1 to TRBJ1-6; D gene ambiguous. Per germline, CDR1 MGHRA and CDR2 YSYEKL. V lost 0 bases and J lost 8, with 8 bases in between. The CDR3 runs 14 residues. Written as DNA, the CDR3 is TGCGCCAGCAGCCAAGAGGTTGGGGATTCACCCCTCCACTTT. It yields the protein CASSQEVGDSPLHF.

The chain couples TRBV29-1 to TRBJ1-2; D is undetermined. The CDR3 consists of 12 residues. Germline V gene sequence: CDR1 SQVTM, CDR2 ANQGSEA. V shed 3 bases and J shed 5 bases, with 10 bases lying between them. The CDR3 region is CSVEAGSYGYTF. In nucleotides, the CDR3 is TGCAGCGTTGAGGCAGGATCGTATGGCTACACCTTC.

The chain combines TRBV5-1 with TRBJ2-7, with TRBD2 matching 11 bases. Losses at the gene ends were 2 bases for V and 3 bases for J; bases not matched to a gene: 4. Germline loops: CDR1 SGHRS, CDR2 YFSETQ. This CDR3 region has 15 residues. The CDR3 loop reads CASSLLAGDLYEQYF. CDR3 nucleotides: TGCGCCAGCAGCTTACTAGCGGGGGACCTCTACGAGCAGTACTTC.

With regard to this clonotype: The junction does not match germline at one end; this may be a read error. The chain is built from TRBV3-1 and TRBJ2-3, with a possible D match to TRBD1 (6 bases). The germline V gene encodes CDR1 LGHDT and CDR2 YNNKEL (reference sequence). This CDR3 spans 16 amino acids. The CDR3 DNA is TGTGCCAGCAGCGACTCAGGGGCGATACGGGGAGATACCCAGTATTTT. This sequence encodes CASSDSGAIRGDTQYF.

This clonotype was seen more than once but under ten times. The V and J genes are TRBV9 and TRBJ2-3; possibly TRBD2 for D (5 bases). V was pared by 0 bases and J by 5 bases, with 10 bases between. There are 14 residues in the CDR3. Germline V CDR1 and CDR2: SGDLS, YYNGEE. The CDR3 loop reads CASSVAGGRDTQYF. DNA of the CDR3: TGTGCCAGCAGCGTAGCTGGCGGGCGAGATACGCAGTATTTT.

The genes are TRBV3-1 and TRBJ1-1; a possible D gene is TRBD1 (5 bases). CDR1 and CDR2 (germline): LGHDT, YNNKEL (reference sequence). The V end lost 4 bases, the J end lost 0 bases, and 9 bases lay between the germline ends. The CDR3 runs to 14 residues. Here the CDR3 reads CASSPDTMNTEAFF. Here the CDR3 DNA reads TGTGCCAGCAGCCCGGACACGATGAACACTGAAGCTTTCTTT. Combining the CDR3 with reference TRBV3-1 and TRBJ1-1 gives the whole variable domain DTAVSQTPKYLVTQMGNDKSIKCEQNLGHDTMYWYKQDSKKFLKIMFSYNNKELIINETVPNRFSPKSPDKAHLNLHINSLELGDSAVYFCASSPDTMNTEAFFGQGTRLTVV.

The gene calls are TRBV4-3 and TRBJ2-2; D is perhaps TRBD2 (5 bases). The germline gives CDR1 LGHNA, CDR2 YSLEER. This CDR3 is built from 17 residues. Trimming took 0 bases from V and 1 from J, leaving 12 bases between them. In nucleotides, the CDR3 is TGCGCCAGCAGCCAAGAGGGTAGCGTCGAGAACACCGGGGAGCTGTTTTTT. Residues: CASSQEGSVENTGELFF.

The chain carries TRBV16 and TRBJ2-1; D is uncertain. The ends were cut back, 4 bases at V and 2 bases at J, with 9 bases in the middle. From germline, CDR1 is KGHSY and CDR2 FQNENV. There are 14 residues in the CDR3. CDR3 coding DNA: TGTGCCAGCAGCCTTTTTGGGACCTACAATGAGCAGTTCTTC. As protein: CASSLFGTYNEQFF.

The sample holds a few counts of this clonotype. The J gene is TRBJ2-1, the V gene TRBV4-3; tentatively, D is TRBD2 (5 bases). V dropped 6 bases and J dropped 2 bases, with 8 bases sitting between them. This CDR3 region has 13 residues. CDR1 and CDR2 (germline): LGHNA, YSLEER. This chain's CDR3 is CASSVLAYNEQFF. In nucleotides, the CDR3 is TGCGCCAGCAGTGTACTAGCCTACAATGAGCAGTTCTTC.

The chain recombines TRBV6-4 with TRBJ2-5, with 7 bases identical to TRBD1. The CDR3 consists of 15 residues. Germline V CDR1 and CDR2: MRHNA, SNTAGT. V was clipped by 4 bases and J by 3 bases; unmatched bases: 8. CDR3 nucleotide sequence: TGTGCCAGCAGTGGCCGTGACAGGGACAAAGAGACCCAGTACTTC. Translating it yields CASSGRDRDKETQYF.

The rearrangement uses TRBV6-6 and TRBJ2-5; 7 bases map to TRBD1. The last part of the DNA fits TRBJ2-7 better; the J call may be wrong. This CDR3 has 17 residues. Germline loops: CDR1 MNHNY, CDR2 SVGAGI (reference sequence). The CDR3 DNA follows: TGTGCCAGCAGTTACACGGTCCCGGACAGGCCGGTCTACGAGCAGTACTTC. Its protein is CASSYTVPDRPVYEQYF.

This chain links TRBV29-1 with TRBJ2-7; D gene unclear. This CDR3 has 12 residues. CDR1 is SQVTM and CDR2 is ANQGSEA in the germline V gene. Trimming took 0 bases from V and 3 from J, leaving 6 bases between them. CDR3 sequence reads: CSVEDQRYEQYF. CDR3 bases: TGCAGCGTTGAAGATCAGCGCTACGAGCAGTACTTC.